This paragraph covers one T cell receptor beta chain sequence. What it binds is unknown. This sample was included in a study of early T cells in non-severe SARS-CoV-2 infection. Study observations and caveats: VDJdb matches were skewed toward anti-spike CD8 T cell responses.

Germline CDR1 and CDR2: DFQATT and SNEGSKA (reference sequence). The CDR3 has 12 residues. V lost 2 bases, J lost 5 bases, and 9 bases lay in between. TCRdb fed the 5' RACE reads into MiXCR, producing one record per CDR3 protein. The table records about 49,000 distinct CDR3 sequences, roughly 10% of them present only once. The sequenced sample was whole blood. V is TRBV20-1 and J is TRBJ2-5, with a tentative D call TRBD1 (6 bases). This receptor was taken from an adult who was a healthcare worker with PCR-confirmed SARS-CoV-2 infection or an uninfected control (not recorded which). Here the CDR3 reads CSARWQGETQYF. In DNA, the CDR3 is TGCAGTGCTAGATGGCAGGGGGAGACCCAGTACTTC.